A single sample gave rise to the 15 T cell receptor beta chains below, sequenced in a study of Ad26.COV2.S vaccination and SARS-CoV-2 variants. Treatment reported: about 20 received Ad26.COV2.S at low or high dose, single or two shots; several received placebo; per-sample allocation not given. Collection of samples fell on day 63 after the first vaccine or placebo injection. Libraries were prepared by immunoSEQ multiplex PCR; TCRdb keeps only in-frame clonotypes and omits some of them. The sample yields hundreds of thousands of clones, approximately 89% seen once. The sequencing here drew on peripheral blood, taken in a trial of Ad26.COV2.S vaccine versus placebo. The receptors originated from a person aged 18 to 59 who received the Ad26.COV2.S COVID-19 vaccine or a placebo.

The genes are TRBV4-2 and TRBJ1-6, with TRBD1 identical over 12 bases. V was clipped by 1 base and J by 7 bases; unmatched bases: 5. Germline V gene data show CDR1 as LGHNA and CDR2 as YNFKEQ. The CDR3 length is 17 residues. CDR3 DNA sequence: TGTGCCAGCAGCCAAGGGGGGGACAGGGGGCAAAATTCACCCCTCCACTTT. Amino acid sequence: CASSQGGDRGQNSPLHF.

V gene TRBV29-1 combines with J gene TRBJ1-5; D possibly corresponds to TRBD1 (5 bases). The germline gives CDR1 SQVTM, CDR2 ANQGSEA. The CDR3 has 14 residues. Trimming cost V 5 bases and J 0 bases, with 11 bases left between them. The CDR3 DNA follows: TGCAGCGTTTGGGACGGCTATAGCAATCAGCCCCAGCATTTT. Translating gives CSVWDGYSNQPQHF.

This clone was seen repeatedly, ten times or more. The J gene is TRBJ1-5, the V gene TRBV21-1; the table's D call, TRBD1, was not checked against the DNA. TRBV21-1 is a listed pseudogene. The CDR3 has 17 residues. Written as DNA, the CDR3 is TGTGCCAGCAGCAAAGGTTTCGACAGGGAGAGCAATCAGCCCCAGCATTTT. Translated: CASSKGFDRESNQPQHF.

The chain uses TRBV10-3 and TRBJ2-7; no clear D. The CDR3 is made up of 13 amino acids. The V end was cut by 7 bases, the J end by 0 bases, with 10 bases between. Germline loops: CDR1 ENHRY, CDR2 SYGVKD. The CDR3 region has the DNA TGTGCCATCACCAACATCGGCTCCTACGAGCAGTACTTC. It yields the protein CAITNIGSYEQYF.

V and J are TRBV11-2 and TRBJ1-5; D uncertain. With 3 bases removed from V and 3 bases from J, the gap between germline ends came to 6 bases. Germline values: CDR1 SGHAT, CDR2 FQNNGV. The CDR3 extends over 13 amino acids. The CDR3 protein is CASSLAFNQPQHF. For the CDR3, the DNA is TGTGCCAGCAGCTTGGCCTTCAATCAGCCCCAGCATTTT.

The chain combines TRBV18 with TRBJ1-5; D gene uncertain. The germline V gene encodes CDR1 KGHSH and CDR2 LQKENI. CDR3 size: 13 residues. Trimming cost V 4 bases and J 3 bases, with 7 bases left between them. CDR3 residues: CASSQQDNQPQHF. The CDR3 nucleotides read TGTGCCAGCTCACAGCAGGACAATCAGCCCCAGCATTTT. Looking up the rest from reference TRBV18 and TRBJ1-5 gives the full variable domain: NAGVMQNPRHLVRRRGQEARLRCSPMKGHSHVYWYRQLPEEGLKFMVYLQKENIIDESGMPKERFSAEFPKEGPSILRIQQVVRGDSAAYFCASSQQDNQPQHFGDGTRLSIL.

V and J are TRBV7-2 and TRBJ1-4; D gene ambiguous. The CDR3 runs 15 residues. The V gene lost 5 bases and the J gene lost 7 bases, with 17 bases spanning the gap. Germline CDR1 and CDR2: SGHTA and FQGNSA. The CDR3: CASSHLWREREKLFF. The CDR3 DNA follows: TGTGCCAGCAGCCACCTGTGGAGGGAGCGTGAAAAACTGTTTTTT.

This chain links TRBV5-1 with TRBJ1-1; the match to TRBD1 covers 7 bases. The CDR3 has 15 residues. Per germline, CDR1 SGHRS and CDR2 YFSETQ. The ends lost 4 bases at V and 0 bases at J; junction bases unmatched: 6. The CDR3, as DNA: TGCGCCAGCAGCCCCGGACAGGTTTTGAACACTGAAGCTTTCTTT. Its translation is CASSPGQVLNTEAFF.

This clone was seen only once. The CDR3 is CASSSTSTGELFF. In nucleotides, the CDR3 is TGTGCCAGCAGCTCAACTAGCACCGGGGAGCTGTTTTTT. V is TRBV7-3 and J is TRBJ2-2, with D maybe TRBD2 (5 bases). Trimming took off 4 bases at V and 4 bases at J, with 7 bases between the two ends. Germline V gene sequence: CDR1 SGHTA, CDR2 FQGTGA. This CDR3 is 13 amino acids long.

This clone showed up just a few times. The chain carries TRBV5-1 and TRBJ2-2; weak D call: TRBD1 (5 bases). The CDR3 loop spans 15 amino acids. The V gene lost 3 bases and the J gene lost 5 bases, with 14 bases spanning the gap. Germline loops: CDR1 SGHRS, CDR2 YFSETQ. The CDR3 DNA reads TGCGCCAGCAGCTACGGTGGGGCCGCGACCGGGGAGCTGTTTTTT. It specifies CASSYGGAATGELFF. The whole variable domain, remainder taken from reference TRBV5-1 and TRBJ2-2, is KAGVTQTPRYLIKTRGQQVTLSCSPISGHRSVSWYQQTPGQGLQFLFEYFSETQRNKGNFPGRFSGRQFSNSRSEMNVSTLELGDSALYLCASSYGGAATGELFFGEGSRLTVL.

The gene calls are TRBV7-2 and TRBJ1-1, with no clear D. Trimming pared 5 bases from V and 5 bases from J, leaving 6 bases between. The V gene's germline CDR1 is SGHTA and CDR2 FQGNSA. This CDR3 region has 11 residues. CDR3 coding DNA: TGTGCCAGCAGCGTGAGAACTGAAGCTTTCTTT. Translating gives CASSVRTEAFF.

V and J are TRBV28 and TRBJ2-7; possibly TRBD1 or TRBD2 for D (5 bases each). V dropped 3 bases and J dropped 0 bases, with 9 bases sitting between them. The CDR3 has 14 amino acids. Germline CDR1 MDHEN, CDR2 SYDVKM. CDR3 coding DNA: TGTGCCAGCAGTTTTGCAGGGAGCTCCTACGAGCAGTACTTC. Translating it yields CASSFAGSSYEQYF. The full variable domain, its missing parts supplied by reference TRBV28 and TRBJ2-7, is DVKVTQSSRYLVKRTGEKVFLECVQDMDHENMFWYRQDPGLGLRLIYFSYDVKMKEKGDIPEGYSVSREKKERFSLILESASTNQTSMYLCASSFAGSSYEQYFGPGTRLTVT.

CDR3 loop: CASSRAGGGETQYF. The CDR3 nucleotides read TGTGCCAGCAGCCGTGCCGGAGGGGGGGAGACCCAGTACTTC. The rearrangement uses TRBV7-7 and TRBJ2-5, with D perhaps being TRBD1 or TRBD2 (6 bases each). The germline V and J ends were trimmed by 5 bases and 5 bases, with 15 bases remaining between them. CDR3 size: 14 residues. CDR1 is SSHAT, CDR2 FNYEAQ, per germline (reference sequence). Full variable domain (missing parts from reference TRBV7-7 and TRBJ2-5): GAGVSQSPRYKVTKRGQDVTLRCDPISSHATLYWYQQALGQGPEFLTYFNYEAQPDKSGLPSDRFSAERPEGSISTLTIQRTEQRDSAMYRCASSRAGGGETQYFGPGTRLLVL.

The chain uses TRBV27 and TRBJ2-2; a weak D match, TRBD2 (5 bases). Trimming pared 5 bases from V and 5 bases from J, leaving 12 bases between. The CDR3 is 14 amino acids. Germline lookup yields CDR1 MNHEY and CDR2 SMNVEV (reference sequence). CDR3 loop: CASSPRPGTGELFF. The CDR3 coding sequence is TGTGCCAGCAGTCCGCGACCGGGGACCGGGGAGCTGTTTTTT.

The chain carries TRBV7-9 and TRBJ2-1; TRBD2 matches at 10 bases. The CDR3 loop spans 17 amino acids. Trimming removed 1 base from V and 3 bases from J; junction bases left unmatched: 6. Germline values: CDR1 SEHNR, CDR2 FQNEAQ (reference sequence). The CDR3 DNA reads TGTGCCAGCAGCTTAGGTCTAGCGGGAGACCTCTACAATGAGCAGTTCTTC. Its translation is CASSLGLAGDLYNEQFF.